A selection of T cell receptor beta chains follows, all from one sample in a study of Tregs in tolerant kidney transplant recipients. This table comes from immunoSEQ multiplex PCR, and its TCRdb copy is limited to in-frame clones, with some not included. Among about 240,000 clones listed, roughly 80% were seen once. The material sequenced was CD4+ T cells from blood. All receptors derive from a human donor in good health. The CDR3 runs from the conserved cysteine through the conserved F or W. The D gene is left open where the match is weak. Clone sizes are given selectively: once, few, many, or a class where the clone is expanded.

d_gene	abundance	len	v_gene	j_gene	CDR3nt	CDR3aa
TRBD1	once	15	TRBV19	TRBJ1-5	TGTGCCAGTAGGACGGACAGGGCTAGCAATCAGCCCCAGCATTTT	CASRTDRASNQPQHF
NA	NA	14	TRBV30	TRBJ2-2	TGTGCCTGGAGTGGGACATATAACACCGGGGAGCTGTTTTTT	CAWSGTYNTGELFF
TRBD1	NA	15	TRBV5-1	TRBJ2-2	TGCGCCAGCAGCCGCGGACAGGGAAGGCCCGGGGAGCTGTTTTTT	CASSRGQGRPGELFF
NA	NA	15	TRBV6-5	TRBJ2-5	TGTGCCAGCAGTTACCAGGGCCAGTACCAAGAGACCCAGTACTTC	CASSYQGQYQETQYF
NA	few	14	TRBV27	TRBJ1-2	TGTGCCAGCAGTTTAGGCAGGGCCTCCTATGGCTACACCTTC	CASSLGRASYGYTF
TRBD1	NA	16	TRBV19	TRBJ2-6	TGTGCCAGTAGTATAGACAGGGGGCCCGGGGCCAACGTCCTGACTTTC	CASSIDRGPGANVLTF
NA	NA	17	TRBV5-1	TRBJ2-3	TGCGCCAGCAGCTTTGGTCGCTCTATTAGTAGCACAGATACGCAGTATTTT	CASSFGRSISSTDTQYF
NA	NA	13	TRBV18	TRBJ2-5	TGTGCCAGCTCACGGGAGGTCCAAGAGACCCAGTACTTC	CASSREVQETQYF
NA	NA	13	TRBV7-9	TRBJ1-2	TGTGCCAGCAGCATGACAGTGGAGTATGGCTACACCTTC	CASSMTVEYGYTF
TRBD1	NA	14	TRBV9	TRBJ2-1	TGTGCCAGCAGCGTTGGGGACAGGGTCCGCGAGCAGTTCTTC	CASSVGDRVREQFF
NA	NA	15	TRBV5-4	TRBJ2-7	TGTGCCAGCAGCTTGGGGGGAGCCCAATCCTACGAGCAGTACTTC	CASSLGGAQSYEQYF
NA	NA	13	TRBV5-4	TRBJ2-5	TGCGCCAGCTCGGGGTGGCCCCAAGAGACCCAGTACTTC	CASSGWPQETQYF
NA	once	13	TRBV5-1	TRBJ2-5	TGCGCCAGCGCACCGGGATCGCAAGAGACCCAGTACTTC	CASAPGSQETQYF
NA	once	17	TRBV5-1	TRBJ1-1	TGCGCCAGCAGTCCTGTCGGGGGTCCTCTTTCCAACACTGAAGCTTTCTTT	CASSPVGGPLSNTEAFF
NA	NA	12	TRBV6-5	TRBJ1-2	TGTGCCAGCAGCTCTCACCGGGGCGGCTACACCTTC	CASSSHRGGYTF
TRBD1	NA	14	TRBV6-4	TRBJ2-2	TGTGCCAGCAGTAAGGGGACAGGGGGCGGGGAGCTGTTTTTT	CASSKGTGGGELFF
NA	once	13	TRBV19	TRBJ1-2	TGTGCCAGTAGTATTTTGGGGAACTATGGCTACACCTTC	CASSILGNYGYTF
NA	NA	15	TRBV5-1	TRBJ2-2	TGCGCCAGCAGCCCCGATCTGGGAGGCACCGGGGAGCTGTTTTTT	CASSPDLGGTGELFF
NA	NA	17	TRBV11-2	TRBJ1-5	TGTGCCAGCAGCGAGGTCGTCAGGGGCGGGGGTCCTCAGCCCCAGCATTTT	CASSEVVRGGGPQPQHF
NA	NA	14	TRBV5-1	TRBJ2-2	TGCGCCAGCAGCTTAGGGGCGGGGTCCGGGGAGCTGTTTTTT	CASSLGAGSGELFF
NA	NA	16	TRBV23-1	TRBJ2-4	TGCGCCAGCAGTCAATCTCGTCAGGGTGCCAAAAACATTCAGTACTTC	CASSQSRQGAKNIQYF
TRBD2	NA	15	TRBV2	TRBJ2-1	TGTGCCAGCACCTTAGAGGGGACTAGGAACAATGAGCAGTTCTTC	CASTLEGTRNNEQFF
NA	NA	17	TRBV6-4	TRBJ2-3	TGTGCCAGCAGTGAAGCCCTAGGAGGGGGGGCCACAGATACGCAGTATTTT	CASSEALGGGATDTQYF
NA	NA	15	TRBV27	TRBJ2-1	TGTGCCAGCAGTTTATCTCCGGGCTCCTACAATGAGCAGTTCTTC	CASSLSPGSYNEQFF
NA	NA	15	TRBV5-6	TRBJ1-2	TGTGCCAGCAGCTCCGGTGGAGTAAGTTATGATGGCTACACCTTC	CASSSGGVSYDGYTF